This is a list of T cell receptor beta chains from one sample in a study of technical replicates of blood from a handful of donors. TCRdb's copy holds only in-frame clones and misses some; the assay was immunoSEQ multiplex PCR. The table lists 75,000 to 100,000 clones, about 96% of them singletons. Specimen: T cells isolated from PBMCs. Receptor source: a human donor in good health. CDR3s include the opening cysteine and the closing phenylalanine or tryptophan. The D gene is left open where the match is weak. The size of a clone is reported for some rows only, either as once, few or many, or as a class for expanded clones.

cdr3_aa cdr3_nt j_call v_call d_call clone_size
CASSQHTGTGELFF TGTGCCAGTAGTCAACACACAGGGACGGGGGAGCTGTTTTTT TRBJ2-2 TRBV19 . .
CASSFGIRGSFRELFF TGTGCCAGCAGTTTCGGGATCAGGGGTTCGTTCCGGGAGCTGTTTTTT TRBJ2-2 TRBV27 . few
CASSRAGGIYEQYF TGTGCCAGCAGCAGGGCAGGGGGGATTTACGAGCAGTACTTC TRBJ2-7 TRBV6-6 . once
CASSFGAGANTEAFF TGTGCCAGCAGTTTTGGTGCGGGGGCGAACACTGAAGCTTTCTTT TRBJ1-1 TRBV27 . .
CASSLPPSGRYSHEQYF TGTGCCAGCAGCTTACCTCCTAGCGGGAGGTACAGCCACGAGCAGTACTTC TRBJ2-7 TRBV5-4 TRBD2 .
CSVADGGRLFF TGCAGCGTTGCCGACGGCGGGAGACTGTTTTTT TRBJ1-4 TRBV29-1 . .
CSAARNEQFF TGCAGTGCTGCCCGGAATGAGCAGTTCTTC TRBJ2-1 TRBV20-1 . .
CASSEDTAADQPQHF TGTGCCAGCAGTGAAGATACTGCCGCGGATCAGCCCCAGCATTTT TRBJ1-5 TRBV2 . .
CASSIGLAAYYEQYF TGTGCCAGCAGTATTGGACTAGCGGCTTATTACGAGCAGTACTTC TRBJ2-7 TRBV27 TRBD2 .
CASSLRQGWVWDTEAFF TGTGCCAGCAGCTTGCGACAGGGGTGGGTATGGGACACTGAAGCTTTCTTT TRBJ1-1 TRBV7-9 TRBD1 .
CASTSPGERANNEQFF TGTGCCAGTACGTCCCCCGGGGAGCGGGCCAACAATGAGCAGTTCTTC TRBJ2-1 TRBV19 . .
CASSQEWEGRSHEQYF TGCGCCAGCAGCCAAGAGTGGGAGGGCCGGTCCCACGAGCAGTACTTC TRBJ2-7 TRBV4-3 TRBD2 .
CASSFAGSYEQYF TGTGCCAGCAGTTTTGCGGGGTCCTACGAGCAGTACTTC TRBJ2-7 TRBV28 . .
CASRWEGPRTGELFF TGTGCCAGCAGATGGGAGGGCCCCCGCACCGGGGAGCTGTTTTTT TRBJ2-2 TRBV11-3 TRBD2 .
CASSKDRYSNQPQHF TGTGCCAGTAGTAAGGACAGGTATAGCAATCAGCCCCAGCATTTT TRBJ1-5 TRBV19 TRBD1 .
CASSSRVRGRGEQFF TGTGCCAGCAGTTCGCGTGTGAGGGGGCGAGGTGAGCAGTTCTTC TRBJ2-1 TRBV11-2 TRBD1 .